A single sample gave rise to the 23 T cell receptor beta chains below, sequenced in a study of read filtering for tumor transcriptome and immune sequencing. This library used about 360 ng RNA and molecular barcoded adaptors spanning alpha/delta and beta/gamma chains. TCRdb reprocessed the reads via MiXCR and lists one record per CDR3 protein. The sample contains 8,900 or so distinct CDR3 sequences, more than 15% of which appear only once. The specimen sequenced was a population of CD138-negative cells sorted from bone marrow. The source is a donor older than 35 with multiple myeloma.

This clonotype was seen only once. The junction differs from germline at one of its ends, possibly a read error. The CDR3 spells CATTRQGRSYNEQFF. Here the CDR3 DNA reads TGTGCCACCACCAGACAGGGTAGATCCTACAATGAGCAGTTCTTC. This chain uses TRBV15 with TRBJ2-1; 7 nucleotides agree with TRBD1. CDR1 LNHNV and CDR2 YYDKDF come from the germline V gene (reference sequence). CDR3 length: 15 amino acids.

The genes are TRBV5-4 and TRBJ2-7, with D tentatively TRBD2 (6 bases). Germline V gene data show CDR1 as SGHNT and CDR2 as YYREEE (reference sequence). The CDR3 has 15 amino acids. With 0 bases removed from V and 5 bases from J, the gap between germline ends came to 15 bases. CDR3 residues: CASSLEIGRSNEQYF. In nucleotides, the CDR3 is TGTGCCAGCAGCTTGGAAATCGGGAGAAGCAACGAGCAGTACTTC.

Many counts were recorded for this clonotype. V and J are TRBV4-3 and TRBJ1-2, with unresolved D. Trimming stripped 0 bases from V and 4 bases from J, with 12 bases between. This CDR3 is 15 amino acids long. The germline CDR1 and CDR2 sequences are LGHNA and YSLEER. The CDR3 nucleotides read TGCGCCAGCAGCCAAGAATTCGGCTGGACCTATGGCTACACCTTC. It is translated as CASSQEFGWTYGYTF.

In this sample, this clonotype turned up many times. V and J are TRBV20-1 and TRBJ2-3; TRBD2 agrees at 8 bases. With 5 bases clipped from V and 2 bases from J, the junction kept 9 bases outside the gene matches. CDR1 and CDR2 (germline): DFQATT, SNEGSKA (reference sequence). CDR3 length: 15 residues. CDR3 loop: CSAPGASGLTDTQYF. The CDR3 DNA reads as TGCAGTGCTCCAGGGGCTAGCGGGCTCACAGATACGCAGTATTTT.

The table lists this clonotype with a few counts. CDR3 DNA sequence: TGCAGCGTGGTGACAGGGGTTGATAGGTACTTC. This gives the protein CSVVTGVDRYF. The J gene is TRBJ2-7, the V gene TRBV29-1; 8 bases fit TRBD1. This CDR3 is built from 11 residues. The germline gives CDR1 SQVTM, CDR2 ANQGSEA. J was trimmed by 12 bases and V by 6 bases; bases with no gene match: 10.

There are many counts of this clonotype. Only one base separates this from a far larger clonotype, so it likely reflects a read error. The V gene is TRBV6-5, the J gene TRBJ1-4, with TRBD2 identical over 11 bases. Gene TRBJ2-3 matches the end of the DNA better, so the J call may be wrong. Germline V gene sequence: CDR1 MNHEY, CDR2 SVGAGI. This CDR3 is 16 amino acids long. For the CDR3, the DNA is TGTGCCAGCAGCCCCTTTGGTGGTAGCGGGAGGGATGCGCAGTATTTT. Amino acid sequence: CASSPFGGSGRDAQYF.

As for this clonotype: A read error may produce the germline difference seen at one junction end. The CDR3 loop reads CSASAPLHGTTYGQYF. The CDR3 coding sequence is TGCAGTGCTAGTGCCCCCCTCCACGGGACCACCTACGGGCAGTACTTC. This rearrangement joins TRBV20-1 to TRBJ2-7, with D possibly being TRBD1 or TRBD2 (5 bases each). The germline V gene has CDR1 DFQATT and CDR2 SNEGSKA (reference sequence). This CDR3 comprises 16 residues.

This clonotype showed up many times. The CDR3 DNA is TGTGCCAGCACCGCCTCGGGCTCTGGAAACACCATATATTTT. This sequence encodes CASTASGSGNTIYF. V usage is TRBV12-3 or TRBV12-4 and J usage is TRBJ1-3; D is ambiguous. The CDR3 has 14 amino acids. V was cut by 7 bases and J by 0 bases, with 10 bases left in between.

In this sample, this clonotype turned up many times. The chain has TRBV11-2 and TRBJ2-7; maybe TRBD2 (6 bases). This CDR3 has 14 residues. The V and J ends lost 4 bases and 7 bases respectively, with 17 bases between them. Germline-derived CDR1 and CDR2 are SGHAT and FQNNGV. The CDR3 DNA reads TGTGCCAGCAGCTACCGCGGGAATAGCAGGGAGCAGTACTTC. Protein product: CASSYRGNSREQYF.

This clonotype ranks as medium-sized. The chain links TRBV7-3 to TRBJ2-3; weak D call: TRBD2 (7 bases). Germline CDR1 SGHTA, CDR2 FQGTGA. There are 15 residues in the CDR3. V was shortened by 6 bases and J by 4 bases, with 17 bases between the two germline ends. For the CDR3, the DNA is TGTGCCAGCAGTTCGGGGGCGGGGGCGGCAGATACGCAGTATTTT. Its translation: CASSSGAGAADTQYF.

The sample holds many counts of this clonotype. CDR3 in amino acids: CASSQGGTQYF. The CDR3 DNA reads TGTGCCAGCAGCCAAGGGGGGACCCAGTACTTC. The rearrangement links TRBV3-1 to TRBJ2-5, with D unresolved. CDR1 and CDR2 from the germline V gene are LGHDT and YNNKEL (reference sequence). This CDR3 comprises 11 residues. V was clipped by 1 base and J by 7 bases, with 4 bases between them.

About this clonotype: A far larger clone differs by one base, so this is likely a read error. The chain joins TRBV3-1 to TRBJ1-1; 12 nucleotides align to TRBD1. The CDR3 has 15 amino acids. V gave up 4 bases and J gave up 6 bases; unmatched junction bases: 6. Germline CDR1 is LGHDT and CDR2 is YNNKEL (reference sequence). The CDR3, as DNA: TGTGCCAGCAGCCGCGGGGACAGGGGGCGAGCTGAAGCTTTCTTT. Amino acid sequence: CASSRGDRGRAEAFF.

This clonotype was detected ten times or more. The rearrangement joins TRBV9 to TRBJ2-6; 7 bases line up with TRBD1. This CDR3 has 16 amino acids. With 4 bases clipped from V and 4 bases from J, the junction kept 8 bases outside the gene matches. The germline V gene has CDR1 SGDLS and CDR2 YYNGEE. CDR3 sequence (DNA): TGTGCCAGCAGCACGTTAGGGGGCGCGGGGGCCAACGTCCTGACTTTC. It is translated as CASSTLGGAGANVLTF.

This clonotype has at least ten counts. This chain connects TRBV11-2 to TRBJ1-6; D not resolved. The germline V gene has CDR1 SGHAT and CDR2 FQNNGV. The V and J ends lost 5 bases and 9 bases respectively, with 5 bases between them. The CDR3 is 11 amino acids. CDR3 region: CASSISSPLHF. In nucleotides, the CDR3 is TGTGCCAGCAGCATATCTTCACCCCTCCACTTT.

This clonotype came up many times. CDR3 sequence reads: CAISDSGDETQYF. DNA for the CDR3: TGTGCCATCAGTGACTCAGGGGATGAGACCCAGTACTTC. The chain is built from TRBV10-3 and TRBJ2-5; possible D gene TRBD1, 6 bases. This CDR3 contains 13 residues. CDR1 is ENHRY, CDR2 SYGVKD, per germline. V shed 3 bases and J shed 5 bases, with 10 bases lying between them.

This clonotype came up many times. The CDR3 coding sequence is TGTGCCAGCAGCATCCACCCGTTGCGTTCCTACGAGCAGTACTTC. It translates to CASSIHPLRSYEQYF. This chain links TRBV7-8 with TRBJ2-7; D is unresolved. The CDR3 extends over 15 amino acids. In germline, CDR1 is SGHVS, CDR2 FQNEAQ. Between the trimmed V and J ends, which lost 5 bases and 1 base, there was a span of 15 bases.

Within the sample, this clonotype is medium-sized. The chain recombines TRBV2 with TRBJ2-7; 11 bases align to TRBD2. The CDR3 has 16 amino acids. Per the germline V gene, CDR1 is SNHLY and CDR2 is FYNNEI. Trimming removed 3 bases from V and 0 bases from J; junction bases left unmatched: 4. The CDR3 sequence is CASSEGTSGFSYEQYF. CDR3 sequence (DNA): TGTGCCAGCAGTGAGGGGACTAGCGGCTTCTCCTACGAGCAGTACTTC.

This clonotype was detected many times. The V call is TRBV30, the J call TRBJ2-1, with 8 bases matching TRBD1. The CDR3 runs 16 residues. Looked up from germline, CDR1 is GTSNPN and CDR2 is SVGIG (reference sequence). Trimming at V came to 0 bases and at J to 6 bases, leaving 10 bases not matched to a gene. CDR3: CAWSVKGQARSNEQFF. In DNA, the CDR3 is TGTGCCTGGAGTGTAAAGGGACAGGCCAGGAGCAATGAGCAGTTCTTC.

This clonotype was picked up many times. The chain employs TRBV6-5 and TRBJ2-2; unclear D gene. This CDR3 is built from 13 residues. V was clipped by 2 bases and J by 6 bases, with 7 bases between them. Per the germline V gene, CDR1 is MNHEY and CDR2 is SVGAGI. This CDR3 is CASSYNTAGELFF. CDR3 bases: TGTGCCAGCAGTTACAACACTGCCGGGGAGCTGTTTTTT.

The table lists this clonotype with many counts. The rearrangement links TRBV7-2 to TRBJ1-4; possibly TRBD1 for D (5 bases). Deletions cut 8 bases from V and 16 bases from J, with 20 bases between. Germline loops: CDR1 SGHTA, CDR2 FQGNSA. This CDR3 is built from 12 residues. The CDR3 is CASALRTSGGFF. CDR3 in DNA: TGTGCCAGCGCTCTCAGGACTAGCGGGGGGTTTTTT.

This clonotype was detected many times. The CDR3 is CASSYSFLPGPNTEAFF. In DNA, the CDR3 is TGTGCCAGCAGTTACTCTTTTCTTCCGGGACCTAACACTGAAGCTTTCTTT. The genes are TRBV6-2 or TRBV6-3 and TRBJ1-1; possibly TRBD1 for D (5 bases). The germline V gene encodes CDR1 MNHEY and CDR2 SVGEGT. The V and J ends lost 0 bases and 2 bases respectively, with 16 bases between them. The CDR3 has 17 residues.

This clonotype has at least ten counts. The V and J genes are TRBV3-1 and TRBJ2-1; 10 bases are a match to TRBD2. Germline assignment: CDR1 LGHDT and CDR2 YNNKEL (reference sequence). The CDR3 is 15 residues long. V lost 1 base, J lost 9 bases, and 6 bases stayed unmatched. The CDR3 nucleotides read TGTGCCAGCAGCCAAGGGGGAGCGGGGGGGCGTGAGCAGTTCTTC. Its protein product is CASSQGGAGGREQFF.

This clonotype was seen repeatedly, ten times or more. This may be a read error, as it is one base from a much larger clone. The chain joins TRBV6-5 to TRBJ1-4; D unclear. The CDR3 is 13 residues long. Germline values: CDR1 MNHEY, CDR2 SVGAGI. CDR3 in DNA: TGTGCCAGCGGGAGGGCAGTCGGCGAAAAACTGGTTTTT. Residues: CASGRAVGEKLVF.